The next 12 T cell receptor beta chains were all read from a single sample in a study of blood T cell repertoires in COVID-19. Clones were sequenced by immunoSEQ multiplex PCR, and TCRdb holds only the in-frame ones, with some missing. This sample yields around 360,000 clones, of which around 87% are seen a single time; approximately 1.9% belongs to the top ten. What was sequenced was PBMCs or T cells enriched from blood (not recorded which). The receptor source for this set is a man in his forties or fifties in a cohort exposed to, infected with or recovered from COVID-19 (not recorded which).

The CDR3 sequence: CASSTGTSGSPEQYF. The DNA of the CDR3 is TGTGCCAGCAGCACCGGGACTAGCGGGAGTCCGGAGCAGTACTTC. The V call is TRBV28, the J call TRBJ2-7; 14 nucleotides agree with TRBD2. CDR1 MDHEN and CDR2 SYDVKM come from the germline V gene. This CDR3 is built from 15 residues. J gave up 7 bases and V 6 bases, and 8 bases lay outside the gene matches.

This chain connects TRBV30 to TRBJ2-2, with D possibly being TRBD1 (5 bases). The germline CDR1 and CDR2 sequences are GTSNPN and SVGIG (reference sequence). The germline V and J ends were trimmed by 2 bases and 1 base, with 11 bases remaining between them. This CDR3 has 15 residues. The CDR3 nucleotides are TGTGCCTGGAGTAACAAGGGGCAGAACACCGGGGAGCTGTTTTTT. Protein: CAWSNKGQNTGELFF.

V is TRBV9 and J is TRBJ1-1, with unresolved D. The CDR3 contains 14 residues. V shed 0 bases and J shed 7 bases, with 13 bases lying between them. Per the germline V gene, CDR1 is SGDLS and CDR2 is YYNGEE. CDR3 DNA sequence: TGTGCCAGCAGCGTAGTCAGCGTCTCCAATGAAGCTTTCTTT. Its translation: CASSVVSVSNEAFF.

Only one count was recorded for this clone. The chain links TRBV28 to TRBJ2-5; 8 bases map to TRBD2. This CDR3 comprises 14 residues. Germline CDR1 is MDHEN and CDR2 is SYDVKM. Losses at the gene ends were 2 bases for V and 5 bases for J; bases not matched to a gene: 4. The CDR3 bases are TGTGCCAGCAGTTTAAGCGGGAGTCGGGAGACCCAGTACTTC. It specifies CASSLSGSRETQYF. The entire variable domain, with the rest obtained from reference TRBV28 and TRBJ2-5, is as follows: DVKVTQSSRYLVKRTGEKVFLECVQDMDHENMFWYRQDPGLGLRLIYFSYDVKMKEKGDIPEGYSVSREKKERFSLILESASTNQTSMYLCASSLSGSRETQYFGPGTRLLVL.

The table lists this clone with a few counts. J is TRBJ1-5 and V is TRBV19, with 7 nucleotides matching TRBD1. J gave up 0 bases and V 5 bases, and 1 base lay outside the gene matches. CDR3 length: 14 amino acids. The germline CDR1 and CDR2 sequences are LNHDA and SQIVND (reference sequence). The CDR3: CASSGTVSNQPQHF. The CDR3, as DNA: TGTGCCAGTAGTGGGACAGTTAGCAATCAGCCCCAGCATTTT.

The chain links TRBV18 to TRBJ2-2; D not resolved. The CDR3 contains 16 residues. The V end lost 1 base, the J end lost 0 bases, and 9 bases lay between the germline ends. Germline V gene data show CDR1 as KGHSH and CDR2 as LQKENI. The DNA of the CDR3 is TGTGCCAGCTCACCACTTCCCGGGTCGAACACCGGGGAGCTGTTTTTT. Translating it yields CASSPLPGSNTGELFF.

This clone was counted only a few times. Here the CDR3 DNA reads TGCGCCAGCAGCTTGTCCCCGGACAGGCCCACTGAAGCTTTCTTT. Protein: CASSLSPDRPTEAFF. This rearrangement joins TRBV5-1 to TRBJ1-1; TRBD1 agrees at 7 bases. Germline values: CDR1 SGHRS, CDR2 YFSETQ. Trimming at V came to 1 base and at J to 4 bases, leaving 7 bases not matched to a gene. CDR3 length: 15 residues.

This chain links TRBV19 with TRBJ1-1; TRBD1 might be the D (6 bases). CDR3 length equals 19 residues. The germline V gene has CDR1 LNHDA and CDR2 SQIVND (reference sequence). Trimming pared 6 bases from V and 1 base from J, leaving 27 bases between. The CDR3 here is CASSTLPGTQYSSNTEAFF. Written as DNA, the CDR3 is TGTGCCAGTAGCACACTCCCCGGGACACAATACTCCTCGAACACTGAAGCTTTCTTT.

The rearrangement joins TRBV7-8 to TRBJ2-5, with 7 nucleotides matching TRBD2. The trim removed 5 bases at V and 1 base at J, leaving 13 bases unmatched. CDR3 length: 17 residues. Germline V gene lookup returns CDR1 SGHVS and CDR2 FQNEAQ. CDR3 in amino acids: CASSRRLARPPQETQYF. The CDR3 DNA is TGTGCCAGCAGCCGGCGACTAGCCAGACCTCCCCAAGAGACCCAGTACTTC.

The chain joins TRBV7-6 to TRBJ1-6; D unclear. The ends were cut back, 5 bases at V and 0 bases at J, with 17 bases in the middle. CDR3 length: 18 residues. CDR1 is SGHVS, CDR2 FNYEAQ, per germline. For the CDR3, the DNA is TGTGCCAGCAGCACCTACTACCCCCTAAGCTCCTATAATTCACCCCTCCACTTT. It is translated as CASSTYYPLSSYNSPLHF.

J is TRBJ1-1 and V is TRBV5-1; 7 bases line up with TRBD1. Losses at the gene ends were 4 bases for V and 0 bases for J; bases not matched to a gene: 6. CDR1 and CDR2 (germline): SGHRS, YFSETQ. The CDR3 totals 15 residues. The CDR3, as DNA: TGCGCCAGCAGCCCGGGACAGATGCTGAACACTGAAGCTTTCTTT. It is translated as CASSPGQMLNTEAFF. Together with reference TRBV5-1 and TRBJ1-1, the CDR3 gives the full variable domain: KAGVTQTPRYLIKTRGQQVTLSCSPISGHRSVSWYQQTPGQGLQFLFEYFSETQRNKGNFPGRFSGRQFSNSRSEMNVSTLELGDSALYLCASSPGQMLNTEAFFGQGTRLTVV.

Comments on this clone: The junction and the germline gene differ at one end; a read error may be behind it. The rearrangement uses TRBV18 and TRBJ1-4; 7 bases line up with TRBD1. CDR3 length: 16 amino acids. The germline CDR1 and CDR2 sequences are KGHSH and LQKENI. CDR3: CASSPRAGTANEKLFF. The DNA of the CDR3 is TGTGCCAGCTCCCCACGGGCCGGGACAGCTAATGAAAAACTGTTTTTT.